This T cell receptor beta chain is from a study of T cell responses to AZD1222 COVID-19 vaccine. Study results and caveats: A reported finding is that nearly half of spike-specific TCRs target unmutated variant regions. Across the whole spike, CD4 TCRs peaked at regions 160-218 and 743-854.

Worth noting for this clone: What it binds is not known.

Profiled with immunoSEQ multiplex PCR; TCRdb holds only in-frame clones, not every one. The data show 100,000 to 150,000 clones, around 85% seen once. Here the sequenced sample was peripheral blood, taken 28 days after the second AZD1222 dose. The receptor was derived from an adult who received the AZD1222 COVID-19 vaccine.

The chain's CDR3 is CASSPRDGSQETQYF. The CDR3 nucleotides are TGTGCCAGCAGCCCCCGGGATGGCAGCCAAGAGACCCAGTACTTC. The rearrangement links TRBV3-1 (or the pseudogene TRBV3-2) to TRBJ2-5; weak D call: TRBD2 (5 bases). CDR3 length: 15 amino acids. V shed 4 bases and J shed 1 base, with 13 bases lying between them. Germline values: CDR1 LGHDT, CDR2 YNNKEL (reference sequence).